The 22 T cell receptor beta chains presented below share a single source sample, sequenced in a study of CD8+CD57+ T cells in acquired aplastic anemia (dated by TCRdb to between 2018 and 2020). The listed sequencing device is Illumina HiSeq 2000. Genomic DNA was used as template for profiling of TCR beta VDJ combinations and CDR3 sequences. Using fastp at Q25 and MiXCR, TCRdb reprocessed the public reads and kept productive beta chains. Entries are consolidated by CDR3 protein sequence, retaining the most common genes and DNA. The sample contains under 250,000 distinct CDR3 sequences, around 46% of them found a single time. Clones ranked in the top ten supply 7.8% of the sample. Patients chosen for sequencing had shown expansion of CD8+CD57+ cells by flow cytometry. The sample was sorted CD4+, CD8+, or CD8+CD57+ T cells (not recorded which) from PBMCs. These receptors came from a human donor with aplastic anemia.

This clonotype was recorded at least ten times. The V and J genes are TRBV2 and TRBJ2-7; D is tentatively TRBD1 or TRBD2 (5 bases each). The CDR3 contains 14 residues. CDR1 and CDR2 from the germline V gene are SNHLY and FYNNEI. Trimming removed 6 bases from V and 4 bases from J, with 16 bases in between. CDR3 residues: CASSSRGRAYEQYF. The CDR3 nucleotides read TGTGCCAGCAGCTCCCGGGGCAGAGCGTACGAGCAGTACTTC.

This clonotype turned up a few times. This CDR3 is CASSEPGQGIGSPLHF. CDR3 in DNA: TGTGCCAGCAGTGAACCGGGACAGGGAATCGGTTCACCCCTCCACTTT. The V and J genes are TRBV2 and TRBJ1-6; 9 bases align to TRBD1. CDR1 is SNHLY, CDR2 FYNNEI, per germline. The CDR3 totals 16 residues. J lost 9 bases, V lost 2 bases, and 8 bases had no gene match.

This clonotype came up many times. This sequence joins TRBV5-6 and TRBJ1-1, with D perhaps matching TRBD1 (6 bases). V was shortened by 4 bases and J by 11 bases, with 27 bases between the two germline ends. CDR1 SGHDT and CDR2 YYEEEE come from the germline V gene. This CDR3 contains 16 residues. CDR3 nucleotides: TGTGCCAGCAGCCTGGGACAACGCCCGAAGCCCGACGACGCTTTCTTT. This encodes CASSLGQRPKPDDAFF.

A word on this clonotype: Germline and junction disagree at one end, which may indicate a read error. The rearrangement links TRBV7-8 to TRBJ2-2, with D possibly matching TRBD1 (6 bases). The germline V gene encodes CDR1 SGHVS and CDR2 FQNEAQ. CDR3 length: 16 amino acids. In DNA form, the CDR3 reads TGTGCCAGCAGCTTAGACAGGGACGCGAACACCGGGGAGCTGTCTTGG. This gives the protein CASSLDRDANTGELSW.

This chain joins TRBV3-1 and TRBJ1-2, with D unresolved. Germline loops: CDR1 LGHDT, CDR2 YNNKEL (reference sequence). The CDR3 spans 14 residues. V lost 4 bases and J 0 bases, leaving 9 bases between the germline ends. CDR3 in amino acids: CASSRPEANYGYTF. CDR3 sequence (DNA): TGTGCCAGCAGCCGGCCAGAAGCTAACTATGGCTACACCTTC.

In this sample, this clonotype turned up many times. The CDR3 reads CASSSPGVVSYGYTF. In DNA, the CDR3 is TGTGCCAGCAGTAGCCCAGGGGTGGTATCCTATGGCTACACCTTC. This sequence joins TRBV7-9 and TRBJ1-2, with a possible D match to TRBD1 (6 bases). The CDR3 consists of 15 residues. CDR1 SEHNR and CDR2 FQNEAQ come from the germline V gene (reference sequence). The V end lost 6 bases, the J end lost 4 bases, and 18 bases lay between the germline ends. Full variable domain (missing parts from reference TRBV7-9 and TRBJ1-2): DTGVSQNPRHKITKRGQNVTFRCDPISEHNRLYWYRQTLGQGPEFLTYFQNEAQLEKSRLLSDRFSAERPKGSFSTLEIQRTEQGDSAMYLCASSSPGVVSYGYTFGSGTRLTVV.

Ten or more counts support this clonotype. The CDR3 nucleotides read TGTGCCAGCAGCGCAACAGGGAACACTGAAGCTTTCTTT. It is translated as CASSATGNTEAFF. This chain joins TRBV9 and TRBJ1-1, with D perhaps TRBD1 (5 bases). Trimming shortened V by 3 bases and J by 1 base, and 7 bases separated the two germline ends. CDR1 is SGDLS and CDR2 is YYNGEE in the germline V gene. The CDR3 totals 13 residues.

The rearrangement uses TRBV27 and TRBJ1-2; TRBD1 aligns across 7 bases. The CDR3 runs 13 residues. Per the germline V gene, CDR1 is MNHEY and CDR2 is SMNVEV (reference sequence). The trim removed 4 bases at V and 2 bases at J, leaving 1 base unmatched. The CDR3 DNA is TGTGCCAGCAGTTCACAGGGGAACTATGGCTACACCTTC. Its translation: CASSSQGNYGYTF.

The chain uses TRBV7-9 and TRBJ2-1, with TRBD2 matching 7 bases. The CDR3 length is 15 residues. V was clipped by 2 bases and J by 10 bases; unmatched bases: 11. Germline V gene lookup returns CDR1 SEHNR and CDR2 FQNEAQ (reference sequence). The CDR3 loop reads CASSLPTDREEEQFF. The CDR3 DNA reads TGTGCCAGCAGCTTACCCACGGATCGGGAGGAGGAGCAGTTCTTC.

V usage is TRBV9 and J usage is TRBJ1-6; a possible D gene is TRBD1 (5 bases). Trimming left V 4 bases short and J 10 bases short, with 21 bases between. Germline CDR1 and CDR2: SGDLS and YYNGEE. The CDR3 sequence is 16 residues long. CDR3 protein: CASSPGTGRTRSPLHF. CDR3 nucleotides: TGTGCCAGCAGCCCCGGGACCGGCCGGACAAGGTCACCCCTCCACTTT.

In its sample, this clonotype was seen a few times. The gene calls are TRBV9 and TRBJ1-2; tentative D call: TRBD1 (6 bases). Trimming removed 6 bases from V and 4 bases from J, with 16 bases in between. In germline, CDR1 is SGDLS, CDR2 YYNGEE. The CDR3 has 14 amino acids. CDR3 in amino acids: CASNLQGQGYGYTF. CDR3 nucleotide sequence: TGTGCCAGCAACCTCCAGGGGCAGGGCTATGGCTACACCTTC.

The rearrangement uses TRBV5-6 and TRBJ2-7; D unresolved. Trimming removed 6 bases from V and 2 bases from J, with 12 bases in between. The CDR3 covers 13 residues. Germline lookup yields CDR1 SGHDT and CDR2 YYEEEE. The CDR3 loop is CASNTPDTYEQYF. As DNA, the CDR3 is TGTGCCAGCAACACCCCCGACACCTACGAGCAGTACTTC.

In its sample, this clonotype was seen a few times. The rearrangement joins TRBV2 to TRBJ2-3; TRBD2 agrees at 7 bases. J gave up 2 bases and V 6 bases, and 8 bases lay outside the gene matches. The germline V gene encodes CDR1 SNHLY and CDR2 FYNNEI. The CDR3 extends over 15 amino acids. This chain's CDR3 is CASRRSGYSTDTQYF. CDR3 coding DNA: TGTGCCAGCAGGCGTAGCGGGTACTCCACAGATACGCAGTATTTT. Combining the CDR3 with reference TRBV2 and TRBJ2-3 gives the whole variable domain EPEVTQTPSHQVTQMGQEVILRCVPISNHLYFYWYRQILGQKVEFLVSFYNNEISEKSEIFDDQFSVERPDGSNFTLKIRSTKLEDSAMYFCASRRSGYSTDTQYFGPGTRLTVL.

The chain links TRBV7-9 to TRBJ1-1; TRBD1 agrees at 7 bases. The CDR3 loop spans 14 amino acids. V was pared by 5 bases and J by 5 bases, with 8 bases of the junction left unmatched. CDR1 and CDR2 from the germline V gene are SEHNR and FQNEAQ (reference sequence). The CDR3 DNA is TGTGCCAGCAGCGTGACAGGGATTGGGACTGAAGCTTTCTTT. Its protein is CASSVTGIGTEAFF.

The chain carries TRBV20-1 and TRBJ2-5, with D possibly being TRBD1 (6 bases). The germline gives CDR1 DFQATT, CDR2 SNEGSKA (reference sequence). Trimming took off 3 bases at V and 6 bases at J, with 14 bases between the two ends. The CDR3 runs to 13 residues. Here the CDR3 DNA reads TGCAGTGCTAGCCAAAGAGGGGGACAGACCCAGTACTTC. Translating it yields CSASQRGGQTQYF.

V usage is TRBV29-1 and J usage is TRBJ1-2, with D possibly TRBD1 on 6 matching bases. V shed 4 bases and J shed 1 base, with 10 bases lying between them. The germline V gene has CDR1 SQVTM and CDR2 ANQGSEA. The length of the CDR3 is 13 residues. The CDR3 here is CSVAAGDNYGYTF. The CDR3, as DNA: TGCAGCGTTGCGGCAGGGGATAACTATGGCTACACCTTC.

This clonotype was detected many times. V is TRBV5-1 and J is TRBJ2-1; no reliable D call. Trimming pared 3 bases from V and 8 bases from J, leaving 9 bases between. The CDR3 has 12 amino acids. The germline gives CDR1 SGHRS, CDR2 YFSETQ. CDR3: CASSSAGDEQFF. The CDR3 nucleotides read TGCGCCAGCAGCTCGGCAGGTGATGAGCAGTTCTTC.

This clonotype was picked up many times. The chain carries TRBV6-2 or TRBV6-3 and TRBJ1-1; no clear D. CDR1 and CDR2 from the germline V gene are MNHEY and SVGEGT. V was shortened by 3 bases and J by 2 bases, with 10 bases between the two germline ends. This CDR3 has 14 residues. The CDR3 region is CASSYGQLNTEAFF. In nucleotides, the CDR3 is TGTGCCAGCAGTTATGGTCAGCTAAACACTGAAGCTTTCTTT.

The chain joins TRBV10-3 to TRBJ2-2, with D perhaps matching TRBD1 (5 bases). The CDR3 is 15 amino acids. Per the germline V gene, CDR1 is ENHRY and CDR2 is SYGVKD. The germline V and J ends were trimmed by 3 bases and 7 bases, with 15 bases remaining between them. In DNA form, the CDR3 reads TGTGCCATCAGTGAACATGTGACAGCCAACGGGGAGCTGTTTTTT. This translates into CAISEHVTANGELFF.

Comments on this clonotype: Possible read error: a much larger clone is one base away. The chain uses TRBV9 and TRBJ2-1; 12 nucleotides agree with TRBD2. The CDR3 covers 15 residues. From germline, CDR1 is SGDLS and CDR2 YYNGEE. The CDR3 DNA follows: TGTGCCGGCAGCCTAGCGGGGGGGATATACAATGAGCAGTTCTTC. This encodes CAGSLAGGIYNEQFF.

The rearrangement joins TRBV3-1 to TRBJ2-7, with 11 bases fitting TRBD2. Germline CDR1 LGHDT, CDR2 YNNKEL (reference sequence). V gave up 4 bases and J gave up 2 bases; unmatched junction bases: 4. CDR3 size: 15 residues. In nucleotides, the CDR3 is TGTGCCAGCAGCCCTCCTAGCGGGAGGACCTACGAGCAGTACTTC. Protein: CASSPPSGRTYEQYF.

The chain has TRBV19 and TRBJ1-5; D ambiguous. The length of the CDR3 is 14 residues. Germline V gene sequence: CDR1 LNHDA, CDR2 SQIVND (reference sequence). Trimming removed 8 bases at V and 0 bases at J, with 11 bases between. The CDR3 loop reads CASWTGNSNQPQHF. The CDR3 DNA reads TGTGCCAGTTGGACTGGGAATAGCAATCAGCCCCAGCATTTT.